These T cell receptor beta chains were read from a single sample in a study of cytomegalovirus exposure and HLA in healthy donors. The data were produced by immunoSEQ multiplex PCR, yet TCRdb's version contains in-frame clones alone and is incomplete. The sample lists approximately 150,000 clones, over 80% occurring once. Material for sequencing was PBMCs. The receptors stem from a man aged 45-65 years in good health and CMV-seropositive. CDR3s leave out the opening cysteine and the closing phenylalanine or tryptophan. Some rows mark clone size as missing; the rest say once, few, many or name a class of expanded clone.

v_call	clone_size	j_call	cdr3_aa
TRBV28	.	TRBJ2-7	ASSLPSGAVYEQY
TRBV5-5	.	TRBJ2-7	ASSLAGRGSRYEQY
TRBV19	.	TRBJ1-1	ASGQGRENTEAF
TRBV7-2	.	TRBJ2-7	ASSFGQGEQY
TRBV5-1	.	TRBJ2-7	ASSLGVSGADYEQY
TRBV6-1	.	.	ASRDDRGSYEQY
TRBV6-1	.	TRBJ1-1	ASREDRSNTEAF
TRBV25-1	.	TRBJ1-4	ASSDGRRGEKLF
TRBV30	.	TRBJ1-3	AWSVSGVSGNTIY
TRBV29-1	.	TRBJ2-1	SVEAEDTSGKRNEQF
TRBV9	once	TRBJ2-3	ASSEGGVTDTQY
TRBV19	.	TRBJ2-3	ASSSSGATDTQY
TRBV7-9	.	TRBJ2-7	SSSITQGGEQY
TRBV14	.	TRBJ2-3	ASSHYRGDTQY
TRBV30	.	TRBJ1-3	AWSVLENTIY
TRBV2	.	TRBJ1-5	ASQPRRDSQPQH
TRBV7-2	.	TRBJ2-7	ASSTYGLAGANEQY
TRBV5-1	.	TRBJ1-2	ASSLVTDYGYT
TRBV5-1	.	TRBJ2-4	ASSLEDRVPNIQY
TRBV9	.	TRBJ2-7	ASSVIGWGDRGHHEQY
TRBV7-9	.	TRBJ1-3	ASRPASESGNTIY
TRBV7-3	.	TRBJ1-1	ASSSTGGAYTEAF
TRBV30	.	TRBJ2-7	AWSHLLRGPSYEQY
TRBV5-1	.	TRBJ1-2	ASSPSDYGYT
TRBV6-1	.	TRBJ2-1	ASSAGTGNYNEQF
TRBV4-3	few	TRBJ1-4	ASSRSHATNEKLF
TRBV28	once	TRBJ1-2	ASSLHRGRNYGYT
TRBV29-1	.	TRBJ2-1	SVEGSRSNEQF
TRBV7-9	.	TRBJ1-2	ASSPHDSYYGYT
TRBV28	.	TRBJ1-3	ASSKTGGPGNTIY
TRBV7-3	.	TRBJ1-1	ASTLGQGNTEAF
TRBV7-8	.	TRBJ2-3	ASISAQGTQY
TRBV6-5	.	TRBJ1-6	ASRGTDSYNSPLH
TRBV10-3	.	TRBJ1-1	AISDTGNTEAF
TRBV13	.	TRBJ2-7	ASSSKSGQGFNEQY
TRBV2	.	TRBJ2-5	ASSPLGGDMETQY
TRBV30	.	TRBJ2-7	AGHDQGYEQY
TRBV5-4	.	TRBJ1-1	ASSLEWGPGTETF
TRBV6-5	.	TRBJ1-2	ASRNPGTGFGYT
TRBV10-3	once	TRBJ2-1	AISESEGNEQF
TRBV29-1	.	TRBJ2-5	SVRQGIGETQY
TRBV9	once	TRBJ2-2	ASRDEAGGNTGELF
TRBV19	.	TRBJ1-2	ASTAGLWTENSPERGYT
TRBV25-1	.	TRBJ1-1	ASSDYRTRAF
TRBV25-1	.	TRBJ1-4	ASSEGEQGALREKLF
TRBV7-6	.	TRBJ1-1	ASSSGRWDLNTEAF
TRBV5-1	.	TRBJ2-5	ASSPREGWETQY
TRBV5-1	.	TRBJ2-2	ASSRGAANTGELF
TRBV19	.	.	ASSIGTSPYEQY
TRBV30	.	TRBJ1-1	AWRRAGGTEAF
TRBV6-5	.	TRBJ2-7	ASSQDTTYEQY
TRBV27	.	TRBJ2-7	ASSFGEAGGLYEQY
TRBV9	.	TRBJ2-5	ASSVGEGGETQY